The 23 T cell receptor beta chains below come from one sample, sequenced in a study of blood T cell repertoires in COVID-19. Sequenced by immunoSEQ multiplex PCR; TCRdb stores in-frame clones only, minus some. This sample carries 85,000 to 100,000 clones, roughly 77% of them seen once, and the ten largest clones take approximately 24%. Material for sequencing was peripheral blood. The origin of the receptors is a human donor in a cohort sampled during active COVID-19.

Only a few counts were recorded for this clone. The CDR3 bases are TGTGCCAGTAGTGGGGCCAGACAGGGGGCCGCCTATGGCTACACCTTC. It encodes CASSGARQGAAYGYTF. The chain has TRBV19 and TRBJ1-2; TRBD1 matches at 10 bases. V was clipped by 5 bases and J by 4 bases; unmatched bases: 10. This CDR3 region has 16 residues. The V gene's germline CDR1 is LNHDA and CDR2 SQIVND (reference sequence).

This clone was picked up a small number of times. The rearrangement links TRBV5-1 to TRBJ2-3; tentatively, D is TRBD1 (5 bases). CDR1 is SGHRS, CDR2 YFSETQ, per germline. There are 15 residues in the CDR3. Trimming left V 7 bases short and J 1 base short, with 16 bases between. The CDR3 loop is CASRQGSEGTDTQYF. The CDR3 region has the DNA TGCGCCAGCCGCCAGGGTTCAGAGGGCACAGATACGCAGTATTTT.

The chain has TRBV5-1 and TRBJ2-7; D is undetermined. Trimming removed 0 bases from V and 3 bases from J, with 4 bases in between. CDR1 is SGHRS, CDR2 YFSETQ, per germline. This CDR3 comprises 12 residues. CDR3 nucleotide sequence: TGCGCCAGCAGCTTGGTCAGCTACGAGCAGTACTTC. It translates to CASSLVSYEQYF.

This chain uses TRBV5-1 with TRBJ2-7; 8 positions match TRBD2. This CDR3 is built from 15 residues. Germline CDR1 is SGHRS and CDR2 is YFSETQ. Trimming removed 1 base from V and 2 bases from J; junction bases left unmatched: 5. Written as DNA, the CDR3 is TGCGCCAGCAGCTTGCCACTAGCGGACACCTACGAGCAGTACTTC. This codes for CASSLPLADTYEQYF.

This rearrangement joins TRBV7-8 to TRBJ1-5; 10 nucleotides match TRBD1. The J segment lost 3 bases and the V segment lost 5 bases, leaving 7 bases of the junction unmatched. CDR3 size: 16 residues. Per the germline V gene, CDR1 is SGHVS and CDR2 is FQNEAQ. DNA for the CDR3: TGTGCCAGCAGCCAAGGGACAGGGGCGATCAATCAGCCCCAGCATTTT. It encodes CASSQGTGAINQPQHF.

In its sample, this clone was seen a few times. V and J are TRBV7-3 and TRBJ1-1; D call uncertain. Trimming left V 8 bases short and J 4 bases short, with 17 bases between. Germline V gives CDR1 SGHTA, CDR2 FQGTGA. This CDR3 comprises 14 residues. The DNA for the CDR3 is TGTGCCAGCTCGACCGGACCGGCGGGCACTGAAGCTTTCTTT. Its protein is CASSTGPAGTEAFF.

This chain's CDR3 is CASNPTTPNSYNEQFF. As DNA, the CDR3 is TGCGCCAGCAACCCGACAACCCCTAACTCCTACAATGAGCAGTTCTTC. V usage is TRBV5-1 and J usage is TRBJ2-1, with D unresolved. The CDR3 runs 16 residues. Trimming removed 6 bases from V and 0 bases from J, with 16 bases in between. The V gene's germline CDR1 is SGHRS and CDR2 YFSETQ. The full variable domain, rest sourced from reference TRBV5-1 and TRBJ2-1, is KAGVTQTPRYLIKTRGQQVTLSCSPISGHRSVSWYQQTPGQGLQFLFEYFSETQRNKGNFPGRFSGRQFSNSRSEMNVSTLELGDSALYLCASNPTTPNSYNEQFFGPGTRLTVL.

The gene calls are TRBV11-2 and TRBJ2-3; maybe TRBD2 (5 bases). The CDR3 loop spans 16 amino acids. Germline V lookup: CDR1 SGHAT, CDR2 FQNNGV. The germline V and J ends were trimmed by 1 base and 3 bases, with 14 bases remaining between them. The chain's CDR3 is CASSLVVGIKTDTQYF. CDR3 coding DNA: TGTGCCAGCAGCTTAGTGGTCGGGATCAAAACAGATACGCAGTATTTT.

The table lists this clone with a count of one. The chain combines TRBV7-8 with TRBJ2-1; TRBD2 aligns across 12 bases. The CDR3 is made up of 22 amino acids. In germline, CDR1 is SGHVS, CDR2 FQNEAQ. V shed 1 base and J 4 bases; nucleotides not matched to a gene: 20. This CDR3 reads CASSLGEGSGTLLAGGYNEQFF. Written as DNA, the CDR3 is TGTGCCAGCAGCTTAGGGGAAGGGTCGGGGACCCTCCTAGCGGGAGGGTACAATGAGCAGTTCTTC.

This chain joins TRBV14 and TRBJ2-7, with TRBD1 matching 7 bases. Germline V gene lookup returns CDR1 SGHDN and CDR2 FVKESK. Germline trimming cut 3 bases from V and 2 bases from J; bases unmatched to any gene: 4. The CDR3 length is 14 residues. As DNA, the CDR3 is TGTGCCAGCAGCCACCGACAGGGAACCTACGAGCAGTACTTC. Protein sequence: CASSHRQGTYEQYF.

The rearrangement links TRBV25-1 to TRBJ2-3, with 11 bases lining up with TRBD2. Germline trimming cut 6 bases from V and 3 bases from J; bases unmatched to any gene: 8. The germline V gene has CDR1 MGHDK and CDR2 SYGVNS. This CDR3 has 16 residues. The CDR3 loop is CASSTQRLAGTDTQYF. The CDR3 nucleotides read TGTGCCAGCAGCACACAAAGACTAGCGGGAACAGATACGCAGTATTTT.

This clone was counted only a few times. This CDR3 reads CASRTSGLLYQETQYF. The CDR3 DNA sequence: TGTGCCAGCAGGACTAGCGGTCTTTTGTACCAAGAGACCCAGTACTTC. J is TRBJ2-5 and V is TRBV2; TRBD2 matches 9 bases. V trimming: 6 bases; J trimming: 0 bases; junction bases outside the gene matches: 8. This CDR3 has 16 residues. CDR1 is SNHLY, CDR2 FYNNEI, per germline. Variable domain in full (rest from reference TRBV2 and TRBJ2-5): EPEVTQTPSHQVTQMGQEVILRCVPISNHLYFYWYRQILGQKVEFLVSFYNNEISEKSEIFDDQFSVERPDGSNFTLKIRSTKLEDSAMYFCASRTSGLLYQETQYFGPGTRLLVL.

The CDR3 reads CASSDLQANEQYF. Written as DNA, the CDR3 is TGCGCCAGCAGCGATCTTCAGGCTAACGAGCAGTACTTC. This chain joins TRBV5-1 and TRBJ2-7; D unresolved. Germline V gene sequence: CDR1 SGHRS, CDR2 YFSETQ. The CDR3 loop spans 13 amino acids. The V and J ends lost 4 bases and 5 bases respectively, with 13 bases between them.

V gene TRBV7-8 combines with J gene TRBJ2-7; 9 positions match TRBD1. Germline CDR1 and CDR2: SGHVS and FQNEAQ. The CDR3 totals 13 residues. Unmatched junction bases numbered 3, after V lost 5 bases and J lost 4 bases. The CDR3 region is CASSRDRAYEQYF. The DNA of the CDR3 is TGTGCCAGCAGCCGGGACAGGGCATACGAGCAGTACTTC.

The gene calls are TRBV29-1 and TRBJ1-2, with TRBD1 as a possible D gene (5 bases). Germline V gene sequence: CDR1 SQVTM, CDR2 ANQGSEA. This CDR3 has 13 amino acids. Trimming removed 6 bases at V and 4 bases at J, with 15 bases between. The DNA of the CDR3 is TGCAGCGTCCCCGCTCGGGGGAGCTATGGCTACACCTTC. Translation gives CSVPARGSYGYTF.

The CDR3 coding sequence is TGTGCCAGCAGCTTCTTGGGCCGTGATACGCAGTATTTT. It is translated as CASSFLGRDTQYF. The rearrangement uses TRBV7-3 and TRBJ2-3, with D unclear. The CDR3 is made up of 13 amino acids. Germline CDR1 reads SGHTA; CDR2 reads FQGTGA. Trimming removed 3 bases from V and 6 bases from J, with 10 bases in between. The whole variable domain, remainder taken from reference TRBV7-3 and TRBJ2-3, is GAGVSQTPSNKVTEKGKYVELRCDPISGHTALYWYRQSLGQGPEFLIYFQGTGAADDSGLPNDRFFAVRPEGSVSTLKIQRTERGDSAVYLCASSFLGRDTQYFGPGTRLTVL.

V and J are TRBV14 and TRBJ2-2, with D possibly TRBD1 on 6 matching bases. CDR1 is SGHDN, CDR2 FVKESK, per germline. The CDR3 is 13 amino acids. The V end was cut by 4 bases, the J end by 8 bases, with 11 bases between. The DNA of the CDR3 is TGTGCCAGCAGCCGTAACAGGGCTGGGGAGCTGTTTTTT. Its translation is CASSRNRAGELFF.

There are a few counts of this clone. The chain recombines TRBV11-2 with TRBJ2-1; 10 positions match TRBD2. The CDR3 has 17 amino acids. Germline V CDR1 and CDR2: SGHAT, FQNNGV. Unmatched junction bases numbered 11, after V lost 5 bases and J lost 4 bases. Written as DNA, the CDR3 is TGTGCCAGCAGCCCTGGGGCTAGCGGGAGTGGGTACAATGAGCAGTTCTTC. Translation: CASSPGASGSGYNEQFF. The full variable domain, its missing parts supplied by reference TRBV11-2 and TRBJ2-1, is EAGVAQSPRYKIIEKRQSVAFWCNPISGHATLYWYQQILGQGPKLLIQFQNNGVVDDSQLPKDRFSAERLKGVDSTLKIQPAKLEDSAVYLCASSPGASGSGYNEQFFGPGTRLTVL.

The chain carries TRBV20-1 and TRBJ2-7; D is uncertain. Germline-derived CDR1 and CDR2 are DFQATT and SNEGSKA (reference sequence). Trimming took off 6 bases at V and 4 bases at J, with 10 bases between the two ends. This CDR3 contains 11 residues. The CDR3: CSALLYYEQYF. CDR3 DNA sequence: TGCAGTGCCCTATTATATTACGAGCAGTACTTC.

V gene TRBV6-2 or TRBV6-3 combines with J gene TRBJ2-7, with TRBD2 as a possible D gene (6 bases). V lost 2 bases, J lost 1 base, and 9 bases lay in between. Germline V gene data show CDR1 as MNHEY and CDR2 as SVGEGT. The CDR3 runs to 14 residues. The CDR3 nucleotides are TGTGCCAGCAGTTACCCCGGGACTTCCTACGAGCAGTACTTC. It codes for CASSYPGTSYEQYF.

This clone was counted once. This chain connects TRBV7-2 to TRBJ2-3, with D tentatively TRBD2 (5 bases). V lost 2 bases and J lost 4, with 13 bases in between. CDR3 length equals 15 residues. From germline, CDR1 is SGHTA and CDR2 FQGNSA. DNA of the CDR3: TGTGCCAGCAGCTTACGCACCCCCGGGGCAGATACGCAGTATTTT. This sequence encodes CASSLRTPGADTQYF.

The V and J genes are TRBV5-6 and TRBJ2-1; 7 bases line up with TRBD2. V dropped 4 bases and J dropped 8; count of bases not matched to a gene: 12. The CDR3 covers 15 residues. Germline lookup yields CDR1 SGHDT and CDR2 YYEEEE. The CDR3 protein is CASSPPASGGHEQFF. The CDR3 bases are TGTGCCAGCAGCCCCCCGGCTAGCGGAGGGCATGAGCAGTTCTTC.

The chain couples TRBV5-5 to TRBJ2-1; D is ambiguous. The CDR3 contains 11 residues. Germline CDR1 SGHKS, CDR2 YYEKEE (reference sequence). V gave up 4 bases and J gave up 4 bases, with 3 bases separating them. The CDR3 here is CASSHYNEQFF. CDR3 nucleotide sequence: TGTGCCAGCAGCCATTACAATGAGCAGTTCTTC.